The 3 T cell receptor beta chains given below trace back to one sample, sequenced in a study of T cells after yellow fever vaccination. TCRdb called the 5' RACE reads again in MiXCR, with one record for every CDR3 protein. The sample lists 500,000 to 650,000 distinct CDR3 sequences; approximately 13% were seen once. Sample: PBMCs, taken on the day of the yellow fever booster vaccination. Receptors were obtained from a man younger than 40 who received the YFV17D yellow fever vaccine.

This clonotype has just a few counts. The chain carries TRBV5-5 and TRBJ2-7, with 7 bases that match TRBD1. In germline, CDR1 is SGHKS, CDR2 YYEKEE (reference sequence). Losses at the gene ends were 5 bases for V and 5 bases for J; bases not matched to a gene: 10. The CDR3 consists of 14 residues. The CDR3 DNA is TGTGCCAGCAGTACAGGGGAACCGCGAGACGAGCAGTACTTC. Translated: CASSTGEPRDEQYF.

Concerning this clonotype itself: An end of the junction differs from the germline gene, which may be a read error. This sequence joins TRBV9 and TRBJ1-1; D is perhaps TRBD1 (5 bases). The germline CDR1 and CDR2 sequences are SGDLS and YYNGEE. The CDR3 sequence is 15 residues long. This chain's CDR3 is CASSVDRGGIAEDFF. The CDR3 DNA follows: TGTGCCAGCAGCGTGGACCGGGGGGGAATTGCTGAAGATTTCTTT.

The chain recombines TRBV7-2 with TRBJ2-7, with TRBD1 identical over 10 bases. This CDR3 is built from 15 residues. Germline assignment: CDR1 SGHTA and CDR2 FQGNSA. V lost 4 bases, J lost 7 bases, and 10 bases stayed unmatched. CDR3 amino acids: CASSSDRGQIWEQYF. The DNA for the CDR3 is TGTGCCAGCAGCTCTGACAGGGGGCAAATTTGGGAGCAGTACTTC.